This T cell receptor (beta chain) originates from a study of siplizumab effects on memory and regulatory T cells. Study-wide results and limits: Where siplizumab was present, mappable alloreactive CD4+ clones averaged almost 70% Treg-derived, compared with about 25% in controls.

Each sample contributed around 10^5 TCR templates to the assay. Measured with immunoSEQ multiplex PCR; TCRdb has only the in-frame clones, and not every one. The profile shows some 100,000 clones, around 93% of them singletons. About this clone itself: Its antigen remains unidentified.

Trimming took 1 base from V and 7 from J, leaving 8 bases between them. Germline V lookup: CDR1 MGHRA, CDR2 YSYEKL. The CDR3 extends over 12 amino acids. This rearrangement joins TRBV4-1 to TRBJ2-7; maybe TRBD1 (6 bases). This TCR was recovered from a human donor in good health. Sequences were obtained from non-Treg CD4+ T cells sorted from blood. The CDR3 spells CASSQVDREQYF. In DNA form, the CDR3 reads TGCGCCAGCAGCCAAGTAGACAGGGAGCAGTACTTC.